The next 2 T cell receptor beta chains were all read from a single sample in a study of tissue T cells after allogeneic stem cell transplantation. As for time point: mouse harvest day 7 after allogeneic transplant. Tail vein injection delivered 10^7 T-cell-depleted bone marrow cells and 10^6 splenic CD5+ T cells. TCRdb's table, derived via immunoSEQ multiplex PCR, lists solely in-frame clones and lacks some. The sample lists around 7,000 clones, 50% seen once, with about 12% in the top ten. Material: lymph node tissue. The receptors come from a female BALB/c mouse given C57BL/6 T cells with graft-versus-host disease after an allogeneic hematopoietic cell transplant.

Points on this clone: A read error may produce the germline difference seen at one junction end. The germline and genes are mouse ones. The CDR3 goes on 1 residue after the read ends, and that part is filled in from the germline J gene. V is TRBV13-1 and J is TRBJ1-4, with D perhaps TRBD1 (5 bases). This CDR3 is 15 amino acids long. Germline CDR1 NSHNY, CDR2 SYGAGN. The DNA read from the CDR3 is TGTGCCAGCGGTGATGCCCCAGGGCCCAACGAAAGATTATTT. Its translation: CASGDAPGPNERLF. The full CDR3 is CASGDAPGPNERLFF.

With regard to this clone: Mouse gene names apply. The CDR3 loop is CASSLGGFNQDTQYF. The CDR3 bases that were read are TGTGCCAGCTCTCTTGGGGGATTTAACCAAGACACCCAGTAC. The genes are TRBV12-2 and TRBJ2-5, with D possibly matching TRBD2 (6 bases). The CDR3 extends 1 residue past the end of the read, so its final part is completed from the germline J gene. Looked up from germline, CDR1 is SGHLS and CDR2 is HYDKME. This CDR3 region has 15 residues. Trimming cost V 1 base and J 0 bases, with 10 bases left between them.